Each of the 18 T cell receptor beta chains below was sequenced from the same sample in a study of OX40 agonist ivuxolimab in advanced cancers. Method: immunoSEQ multiplex PCR; TCRdb's copy keeps in-frame clones and lacks some. The table includes approximately 77,000 clones, under 90% detected once. The material sequenced was CD4+ or CD8+ T cells sorted from blood, taken in a trial of the OX40 agonist ivuxolimab. The source of these receptors is an adult with an advanced solid tumor such as melanoma, head and neck, liver or kidney cancer.

The V call is TRBV15, the J call TRBJ1-4, with D possibly being TRBD1 (5 bases). V lost 0 bases, J lost 8 bases, and 13 bases lay in between. CDR3 length: 15 residues. Per germline, CDR1 LNHNV and CDR2 YYDKDF (reference sequence). The CDR3 nucleotides read TGTGCCACCAGCAGAGATCAGGGACCAGGCGAAAAACTGTTTTTT. This sequence encodes CATSRDQGPGEKLFF.

The chain carries TRBV18 and TRBJ1-1; the D is unclear. The V end lost 5 bases, the J end lost 0 bases, and 13 bases lay between the germline ends. Germline values: CDR1 KGHSH, CDR2 LQKENI. CDR3 length: 15 residues. The CDR3 coding sequence is TGTGCCAGCTCAATACAGATGGGTTTGAACACTGAAGCTTTCTTT. Residues: CASSIQMGLNTEAFF.

The chain is built from TRBV18 and TRBJ2-1; D possibly corresponds to TRBD2 (6 bases). Between the trimmed V and J ends, which lost 0 bases and 8 bases, there was a span of 11 bases. The germline gives CDR1 KGHSH, CDR2 LQKENI. The CDR3 spans 14 residues. CDR3 residues: CASSPPGGYDEQFF. The DNA for the CDR3 is TGTGCCAGCTCACCACCTGGGGGGTACGATGAGCAGTTCTTC.

V is TRBV7-3 and J is TRBJ2-7, with D possibly being TRBD1 or TRBD2 (6 bases each). Germline V gives CDR1 SGHTA, CDR2 FQGTGA. The CDR3 runs 15 residues. Trimming took off 1 base at V and 6 bases at J, with 16 bases between the two ends. The CDR3 bases are TGTGCCAGCAGCTTAATGGGGGGCACCTACGGCGAGCAGTACTTC. This gives the protein CASSLMGGTYGEQYF.

This clone was recorded only once. This chain uses TRBV11-3 with TRBJ2-2; a weak D match, TRBD2 (6 bases). Deletions cut 5 bases from V and 6 bases from J, with 13 bases between. Germline CDR1 reads SGHNT; CDR2 reads YENEEA. This CDR3 spans 14 amino acids. This CDR3 reads CASSPGGGAGELFF. DNA for the CDR3: TGTGCCAGCAGCCCCGGGGGTGGGGCCGGGGAGCTGTTTTTT.

The rearrangement uses TRBV19 and TRBJ2-7; maybe TRBD2 (5 bases). Germline-derived CDR1 and CDR2 are LNHDA and SQIVND (reference sequence). V lost 5 bases, J lost 0 bases, and 11 bases lay in between. This CDR3 is built from 14 residues. The CDR3 bases are TGTGCCAGTAGTCGGACTCCCAGCTCCTACGAGCAGTACTTC. It is translated as CASSRTPSSYEQYF.

The rearrangement joins TRBV25-1 to TRBJ2-5, with 8 bases lining up with TRBD2. This CDR3 spans 13 amino acids. Germline CDR1 and CDR2: MGHDK and SYGVNS. Unmatched junction bases numbered 7, after V lost 11 bases and J lost 2 bases. The chain's CDR3 is CAAELAAQETQYF. In DNA, the CDR3 is TGTGCCGCCGAACTAGCGGCACAAGAGACCCAGTACTTC.

The rearrangement uses TRBV11-3 and TRBJ2-7; 8 nucleotides line up with TRBD2. The J segment lost 4 bases and the V segment lost 3 bases, leaving 8 bases of the junction unmatched. The CDR3 has 15 residues. Germline values: CDR1 SGHNT, CDR2 YENEEA. CDR3 sequence reads: CASSLIIAGTYEQYF. CDR3 sequence (DNA): TGTGCCAGCAGCTTGATAATAGCGGGGACATACGAGCAGTACTTC. Full variable domain (remainder filled in from reference TRBV11-3 and TRBJ2-7): EAGVVQSPRYKIIEKKQPVAFWCNPISGHNTLYWYLQNLGQGPELLIRYENEEAVDDSQLPKDRFSAERLKGVDSTLKIQPAELGDSAVYLCASSLIIAGTYEQYFGPGTRLTVT.

This rearrangement joins TRBV7-2 to TRBJ2-5; 15 nucleotides line up with TRBD2. CDR3 size: 16 residues. The ends lost 6 bases at V and 5 bases at J; junction bases unmatched: 7. Germline assignment: CDR1 SGHTA and CDR2 FQGNSA. CDR3 bases: TGTGCCAGCAGTCGAGGACTAGCGGGAGGGCTCGAGACCCAGTACTTC. It translates to CASSRGLAGGLETQYF.

J is TRBJ1-2 and V is TRBV30; D is perhaps TRBD1 (6 bases). From germline, CDR1 is GTSNPN and CDR2 SVGIG (reference sequence). The CDR3 has 17 residues. V was shortened by 1 base and J by 0 bases, with 18 bases between the two germline ends. The CDR3 reads CAWSGRGTRGTNYGYTF. In DNA form, the CDR3 reads TGTGCCTGGAGTGGGCGGGGGACCAGGGGAACTAACTATGGCTACACCTTC.

The chain joins TRBV10-3 to TRBJ1-2; maybe TRBD1 (5 bases). This CDR3 has 15 amino acids. V lost 3 bases and J lost 8, with 19 bases in between. Germline V gene data show CDR1 as ENHRY and CDR2 as SYGVKD. This CDR3 is CAISEVQEVLSGYTF. DNA for the CDR3: TGTGCCATCAGTGAAGTACAGGAGGTCTTAAGCGGCTACACCTTC.

V gene TRBV4-1 combines with J gene TRBJ1-6; D is perhaps TRBD1 (6 bases). The CDR3 loop spans 20 amino acids. V was shortened by 4 bases and J by 0 bases, with 22 bases between the two germline ends. The germline V gene encodes CDR1 MGHRA and CDR2 YSYEKL. The CDR3 bases are TGCGCCAGCAGCCCACGGACAGTTCTGCCCCTGAGCTCCTATAATTCACCCCTCCACTTT. It yields the protein CASSPRTVLPLSSYNSPLHF.

The chain is built from TRBV2 and TRBJ1-2; D is perhaps TRBD1 (5 bases). The germline V gene has CDR1 SNHLY and CDR2 FYNNEI. The ends were cut back, 10 bases at V and 3 bases at J, with 15 bases in the middle. CDR3 size: 13 residues. The chain's CDR3 is CATGRRGDYGYTF. DNA for the CDR3: TGTGCCACGGGACGTAGGGGCGACTATGGCTACACCTTC.

V is TRBV18 and J is TRBJ2-7, with 10 bases identical to TRBD1. V shed 1 base and J 2 bases; nucleotides not matched to a gene: 5. Germline V gene sequence: CDR1 KGHSH, CDR2 LQKENI. The CDR3 loop spans 16 amino acids. CDR3 residues: CASSPLGQGLPYEQYF. CDR3 sequence (DNA): TGTGCCAGCTCACCACTGGGACAGGGGCTTCCCTACGAGCAGTACTTC. The full variable domain, rest sourced from reference TRBV18 and TRBJ2-7, is NAGVMQNPRHLVRRRGQEARLRCSPMKGHSHVYWYRQLPEEGLKFMVYLQKENIIDESGMPKERFSAEFPKEGPSILRIQQVVRGDSAAYFCASSPLGQGLPYEQYFGPGTRLTVT.

This rearrangement joins TRBV5-1 to TRBJ2-1; 15 bases map to TRBD2. The CDR3 contains 15 residues. Germline V gives CDR1 SGHRS, CDR2 YFSETQ. The V and J ends lost 2 bases and 7 bases, in that order; junction bases with no gene match: 1. As DNA, the CDR3 is TGCGCCAGCAGCTTAGGACTAGCGGGAGGGAATGAGCAGTTCTTC. It yields the protein CASSLGLAGGNEQFF.

The chain couples TRBV5-1 to TRBJ1-1; D remains ambiguous. Germline V gene lookup returns CDR1 SGHRS and CDR2 YFSETQ. V was shortened by 2 bases and J by 1 base, with 6 bases between the two germline ends. There are 13 residues in the CDR3. The CDR3 DNA sequence: TGCGCCAGCAGCTTAAACAGGAACACTGAAGCTTTCTTT. This sequence encodes CASSLNRNTEAFF.

The CDR3 spells CASNSQGSTNYGYTF. In DNA, the CDR3 is TGTGCCAGCAATTCACAGGGCTCTACTAACTATGGCTACACCTTC. The rearrangement joins TRBV2 to TRBJ1-2; tentatively, D is TRBD1 (6 bases). This CDR3 is built from 15 residues. Per germline, CDR1 SNHLY and CDR2 FYNNEI. Trimming took off 7 bases at V and 0 bases at J, with 15 bases between the two ends.

This clone turned up a few times. The V gene is TRBV10-2, the J gene TRBJ2-7; 9 bases are a match to TRBD2. J was trimmed by 2 bases and V by 5 bases; bases with no gene match: 1. Germline lookup yields CDR1 WSHSY and CDR2 SAAADI. This CDR3 has 13 amino acids. As DNA, the CDR3 is TGCGCCAGCAGTATAGCGGGAGCCTACGAGCAGTACTTC. It translates to CASSIAGAYEQYF.